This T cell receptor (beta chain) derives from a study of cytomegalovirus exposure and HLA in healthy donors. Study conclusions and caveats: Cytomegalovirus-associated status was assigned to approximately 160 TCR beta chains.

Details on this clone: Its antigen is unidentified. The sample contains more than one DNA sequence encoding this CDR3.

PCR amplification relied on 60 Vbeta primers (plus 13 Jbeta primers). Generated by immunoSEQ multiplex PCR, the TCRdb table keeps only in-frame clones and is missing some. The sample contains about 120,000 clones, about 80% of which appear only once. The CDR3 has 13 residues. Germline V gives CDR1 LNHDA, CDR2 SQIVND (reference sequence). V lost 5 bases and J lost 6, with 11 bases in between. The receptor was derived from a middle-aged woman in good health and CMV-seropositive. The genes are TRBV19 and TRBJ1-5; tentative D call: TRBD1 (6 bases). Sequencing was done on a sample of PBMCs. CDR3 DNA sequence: TGTGCCAGTAGTGAACAGGGTGGTCAGCCCCAGCATTTT. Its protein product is CASSEQGGQPQHF.